A selection of T cell receptor beta chains follows, all from one sample in a study of T cells after yellow fever vaccination. TCRdb analysed the 5' RACE reads with MiXCR anew, one entry per CDR3 protein. The table records a few hundred thousand distinct CDR3 sequences, 7.5% to 9.5% of them present only once. Source: CD4+ T cells sorted from PBMCs, taken 5 days after the yellow fever booster vaccination. These receptors were taken from a man younger than 30 who received the YFV17D yellow fever vaccine. Both conserved end residues are part of each CDR3. The D gene is left open where the match is weak. Clone size, where shown, is once, few, many, or a class for clones that have expanded.

TRBJ2-3 | NA | TRBV7-3 | TRBD2 | CASSLRVRGVTDTQYF | TGTGCCAGCAGCTTGCGAGTCCGGGGGGTGACAGATACGCAGTATTTT
TRBJ2-5 | many | TRBV2 | TRBD2 | CASSGTSRETQYF | TGTGCCAGCAGCGGGACTAGCCGAGAGACCCAGTACTTC
TRBJ2-2 | NA | TRBV2 | NA | CASSQRVNTGELFF | TGTGCCAGCAGCCAGCGGGTGAACACCGGGGAGCTGTTTTTT
TRBJ2-7 | NA | TRBV29-1 | NA | CSVGKGSPYEQYF | TGCAGCGTTGGAAAAGGGTCGCCCTACGAGCAGTACTTC
TRBJ1-6 | few | TRBV9 | NA | CASGDRSPLHF | TGTGCCAGCGGAGACAGATCACCCCTCCACTTT
TRBJ2-1 | NA | TRBV4-3 | TRBD2 | CASSQVSGEEQFF | TGCGCCAGCAGCCAGGTTAGCGGGGAAGAGCAGTTCTTC
TRBJ2-3 | once | TRBV5-4 | TRBD2 | CASSPASGDRDTQYF | TGTGCCAGCAGCCCGGCTAGCGGGGATAGAGATACGCAGTATTTT
TRBJ2-2 | few | TRBV20-1 | NA | CSVAGQALTGELFF | TGCAGTGTGGCGGGGCAGGCTCTCACCGGGGAGCTGTTTTTT
TRBJ2-2 | many | TRBV7-2 | TRBD2 | CASSLRVGLTNTGELFF | TGTGCCAGCAGCTTACGGGTGGGACTAACGAACACCGGGGAGCTGTTTTTT
TRBJ1-6 | few | TRBV20-1 | NA | CSALGQPDSPLHF | TGCAGTGCTCTGGGTCAGCCGGATTCACCCCTCCACTTT
TRBJ2-3 | few | TRBV11-2 | NA | CASSQTRGPSSTDTQYF | TGTGCCAGCAGCCAAACGCGGGGGCCCTCTAGCACAGATACGCAGTATTTT
TRBJ2-1 | few | TRBV29-1 | TRBD2 | CSGRTLRGGPNEQFF | TGCAGCGGGAGGACCCTGCGGGGGGGCCCCAATGAGCAGTTCTTC
TRBJ2-1 | few | TRBV4-2 | NA | CASSQGGGSYNEQFF | TGTGCCAGCAGCCAAGGCGGTGGCTCCTACAATGAGCAGTTCTTC
TRBJ1-2 | few | TRBV6-1 | TRBD1 | CASSDTTGTAYTNYGYTF | TGTGCCAGCAGTGATACCACCGGGACAGCCTATACTAACTATGGCTACACCTTC
TRBJ2-1 | NA | TRBV6-5 | NA | CASSYSAGSYNEQFF | TGTGCCAGCAGTTACTCGGCGGGGTCGTACAATGAGCAGTTCTTC
TRBJ2-7 | NA | TRBV10-3 | NA | CAISSPGRTYEQYF | TGTGCCATCAGTTCCCCGGGACGGACCTACGAGCAGTACTTC
TRBJ2-4 | few | TRBV11-2 | NA | CASSPAGGQWNIQYF | TGTGCCAGCAGCCCGGCGGGGGGACAGTGGAACATTCAGTACTTC
TRBJ2-3 | NA | TRBV6-2/TRBV6-3 | NA | CATRTPHTDTQYF | TGTGCCACCCGAACCCCCCACACAGATACGCAGTATTTT
TRBJ1-4 | NA | TRBV16 | TRBD1 | CASSQSYPGQSNEKLFF | TGTGCCAGCAGCCAATCTTACCCGGGACAGAGTAATGAAAAACTGTTTTTT
TRBJ1-3 | many | TRBV6-5 | NA | CASSYNPGNTIYF | TGTGCCAGCAGTTATAACCCAGGAAACACCATATATTTT
TRBJ2-5 | many | TRBV6-5 | NA | CASSSQARYQETQYF | TGTGCCAGCAGTTCCCAGGCTAGGTACCAAGAGACCCAGTACTTC
TRBJ2-1 | few | TRBV6-5 | NA | CASSTGRREQFF | TGTGCCAGCAGCACCGGTCGTCGTGAGCAGTTCTTC
TRBJ2-1 | many | TRBV6-6 | TRBD2 | CASSYSYGGNEQFF | TGTGCCAGCAGTTACTCGTACGGGGGGAATGAGCAGTTCTTC
TRBJ1-2 | few | TRBV3-1 | NA | CASSPDRLNYGYTF | TGTGCCAGCAGCCCCGACAGACTTAACTATGGCTACACCTTC
TRBJ1-1 | NA | TRBV5-6 | TRBD1 | CASTDRVNGKAFF | TGTGCCAGCACCGACAGGGTCAATGGAAAGGCTTTCTTT
TRBJ1-3 | many | TRBV18 | NA | CASFESTTSGNTIYF | TGTGCCAGCTTCGAAAGCACAACCTCTGGAAACACCATATATTTT
TRBJ2-1 | NA | TRBV4-3 | TRBD2 | CASSQFMLGTSASYNEQFF | TGCGCCAGCAGCCAATTTATGCTCGGGACTAGCGCGTCCTACAATGAGCAGTTCTTC
TRBJ2-2 | NA | TRBV7-3 | NA | CASSLAITNTGELFF | TGTGCCAGCAGCCTTGCAATAACGAACACCGGGGAGCTGTTTTTT
TRBJ2-3 | few | TRBV7-9 | NA | CASSNRRAAADTQYF | TGTGCCAGCAGCAACCGACGGGCAGCGGCAGATACGCAGTATTTT
TRBJ1-1 | NA | TRBV19 | NA | CASSEGRRVRAFF | TGTGCCAGTAGTGAGGGGAGGAGGGTTAGGGCTTTCTTT
TRBJ2-2 | few | TRBV18 | TRBD1 | CASSPQTGRNTGELFF | TGTGCCAGCTCACCCCAGACAGGGAGGAACACCGGGGAGCTGTTTTTT
TRBJ2-5 | few | TRBV20-1 | TRBD1 | CSAILQGVQGASETQYF | TGCAGTGCTATACTTCAGGGGGTACAGGGGGCTTCAGAGACCCAGTACTTC
TRBJ2-1 | few | TRBV10-2 | NA | CASAGEIYNEQFF | TGCGCCAGTGCTGGGGAGATCTACAATGAGCAGTTCTTC
TRBJ2-5 | NA | TRBV6-2/TRBV6-3 | TRBD1 | CASNRQGAQETQYF | TGTGCCAGCAATCGACAGGGGGCACAAGAGACCCAGTACTTC
TRBJ2-6 | NA | TRBV20-1 | NA | CSASLPSGANVLTF | TGCAGTGCTAGCCTCCCCTCGGGGGCCAACGTCCTGACTTTC
TRBJ2-5 | NA | TRBV29-1 | TRBD1 | CSVEGVSGLRGQGSGETQYF | TGCAGCGTTGAAGGGGTTTCAGGTCTCAGGGGACAGGGGTCCGGGGAGACCCAGTACTTC
TRBJ2-7 | few | TRBV2 | NA | CASSARGPAEQYF | TGTGCCAGCAGTGCCCGGGGCCCTGCCGAGCAGTACTTC
TRBJ2-3 | few | TRBV18 | TRBD2 | CASSPGLAGGMTDTQYF | TGTGCCAGCTCACCAGGACTAGCGGGGGGAATGACAGATACGCAGTATTTT
TRBJ1-2 | few | TRBV7-9 | NA | CASSPGTSPPGYGYTF | TGTGCCAGCAGCCCCGGGACTTCTCCTCCGGGCTATGGCTACACCTTC
TRBJ2-6 | NA | TRBV5-5 | TRBD1 | CASSRSGTGAGANVLTF | TGTGCCAGCAGCCGATCCGGGACAGGGGCCGGGGCCAACGTCCTGACTTTC
TRBJ1-2 | few | TRBV6-6 | NA | CASSPRYRTNYGYTF | TGTGCCAGCAGTCCACGCTACAGAACTAACTATGGCTACACCTTC
TRBJ1-5 | few | TRBV20-1 | NA | CSALTGAGSNQPQHF | TGCAGTGCCCTTACCGGGGCGGGAAGCAATCAGCCCCAGCATTTT
TRBJ1-1 | NA | TRBV5-5 | TRBD1 | CASSLAWGQGAEAFF | TGTGCCAGCAGCTTGGCCTGGGGACAGGGGGCTGAAGCTTTCTTT
TRBJ1-5 | NA | TRBV18 | TRBD1 | CASSLLSGDSFNQPQHF | TGTGCCAGCTCACTTCTATCCGGGGACAGTTTTAATCAGCCCCAGCATTTT
TRBJ1-4 | NA | TRBV6-1 | NA | CASRQGRDEKLFF | TGTGCCAGCAGACAGGGTCGGGATGAAAAACTGTTTTTT
TRBJ2-5 | few | TRBV6-1 | NA | CASMDPRGETQYF | TGTGCCAGCATGGACCCTAGGGGGGAGACCCAGTACTTC
TRBJ2-1 | NA | TRBV6-5 | NA | CASSVSGTAYNEQFF | TGTGCCAGCAGTGTATCCGGGACCGCCTACAATGAGCAGTTCTTC
TRBJ2-3 | few | TRBV19 | TRBD1 | CASTEGTGYTDTQYF | TGTGCCAGCACGGAGGGGACAGGGTACACAGATACGCAGTATTTT
TRBJ2-1 | few | TRBV5-1 | TRBD1 | CASSLRAGQGAKEQFF | TGCGCCAGCAGCTTGAGGGCTGGACAGGGGGCGAAGGAGCAGTTCTTC
TRBJ1-1 | NA | TRBV6-5 | NA | CASSYSIMAEAFF | TGTGCCAGCAGTTACTCGATAATGGCTGAAGCTTTCTTT
TRBJ2-1 | NA | TRBV29-1 | TRBD1 | CSADRVSYNEQFF | TGCAGCGCTGACAGGGTCTCCTACAATGAGCAGTTCTTC
TRBJ1-2 | few | TRBV27 | TRBD1 | CASSLSLDRGPGYTF | TGTGCCAGCAGTTTATCTTTGGACAGGGGGCCCGGCTACACCTTC
TRBJ1-2 | few | TRBV29-1 | TRBD1 | CSVGTGEGYTF | TGCAGCGTTGGGACAGGGGAAGGCTACACCTTC
TRBJ2-3 | many | TRBV10-2 | NA | CASSEYTGFGTDTQYF | TGCGCCAGCAGTGAATACACGGGGTTTGGCACAGATACGCAGTATTTT
TRBJ2-4 | NA | TRBV7-9 | NA | CASSPWLNIQYF | TGTGCCAGCAGCCCCTGGTTGAACATTCAGTACTTC
TRBJ1-1 | few | TRBV5-6 | NA | CASSSAVLNTEAFF | TGTGCCAGCAGCTCGGCAGTCCTGAACACTGAAGCTTTCTTT
TRBJ2-2 | few | TRBV7-9 | NA | CASSLTTLTGELFF | TGTGCCAGCAGCCTCACGACCTTAACCGGGGAGCTGTTTTTT